Shown below are 21 T cell receptor beta chains from a single sample sequenced in a study of cytotoxic CD8 clonotypes in ibrutinib-treated CLL (dated by TCRdb to the early 2020s). The library was produced with the immunoSEQ multiplex PCR assay. TCRdb provides this immuneACCESS table in a form limited to in-frame rearrangements. Some clones are lacking; in checked studies, under half of them reflect an unresolved V gene, and why the rest are absent is not known. A total of 120,000 to 150,000 clones appear in this sample, roughly 80% of them only once. Clones ranked in the top ten supply roughly a quarter of the sample. The time point tag for this specimen amounts to: 12 months on ibrutinib. Sequences were derived from PBMCs, sampled after 12 months of ibrutinib treatment. All receptors come from a human donor with chronic lymphocytic leukemia.

The chain is built from TRBV6-1 and TRBJ2-7; either TRBD1 or TRBD2 may fit D (6 bases each). Trimming cost V 3 bases and J 5 bases, with 20 bases left between them. Germline CDR1 reads MNHNS; CDR2 reads SASEGT. The CDR3 length is 16 residues. Written as DNA, the CDR3 is TGTGCCAGCAGTGAGAGGGCCGGGGGCGTAAGGAACGAGCAGTACTTC. Translation: CASSERAGGVRNEQYF.

In its sample, this clone was seen once. The gene calls are TRBV10-3 and TRBJ2-5; TRBD1 or TRBD2 may be the D gene (6 bases each). Germline CDR1 reads ENHRY; CDR2 reads SYGVKD. V lost 9 bases to trimming and J lost 4 bases, with 12 bases between them. The CDR3 runs to 12 residues. The CDR3 loop reads CAIRGAGETQYF. The CDR3 DNA sequence: TGTGCCATAAGGGGGGCTGGAGAGACCCAGTACTTC.

The chain joins TRBV2 to TRBJ2-5; D is ambiguous. Trimming removed 7 bases from V and 5 bases from J, with 11 bases in between. Germline lookup yields CDR1 SNHLY and CDR2 FYNNEI. CDR3 length: 12 residues. CDR3 DNA sequence: TGTGCCAGCAACCAGGATGCGGAGACCCAGTACTTC. This gives the protein CASNQDAETQYF.

This clone was counted only a few times. The V call is TRBV19, the J call TRBJ2-1; TRBD2 matches 7 bases. The germline gives CDR1 LNHDA, CDR2 SQIVND (reference sequence). This CDR3 has 14 amino acids. V gave up 2 bases and J gave up 7 bases; unmatched junction bases: 5. The DNA for the CDR3 is TGTGCCAGTAGTATAACGGGAGGAGGTAATGAGCAGTTCTTC. It is translated as CASSITGGGNEQFF.

The gene calls are TRBV7-3 and TRBJ2-7, with a tentative D call TRBD1 (5 bases). Trimming cost V 5 bases and J 6 bases, with 14 bases left between them. The germline V gene has CDR1 SGHTA and CDR2 FQGTGA. The CDR3 runs to 13 residues. The CDR3 here is CASSPTKTGEQYF. The CDR3 DNA is TGTGCCAGCAGCCCCACTAAAACAGGCGAGCAGTACTTC.

This clone occurred a few times. CDR3: CASSQGVGYGYTF. CDR3 DNA: TGTGCCAGCAGCCAGGGGGTGGGCTATGGCTACACCTTC. The V and J genes are TRBV7-8 and TRBJ1-2; 7 bases are a match to TRBD1. V was clipped by 5 bases and J by 4 bases; unmatched bases: 4. CDR3 length: 13 residues. Germline-derived CDR1 and CDR2 are SGHVS and FQNEAQ.

The chain combines TRBV5-6 with TRBJ2-3; 10 bases line up with TRBD2. This CDR3 is 16 amino acids long. Losses at the gene ends were 1 base for V and 4 bases for J; bases not matched to a gene: 6. Germline V gives CDR1 SGHDT, CDR2 YYEEEE. Here the CDR3 DNA reads TGTGCCAGCAGCTTGACTAGCGGGATAGTTGCAGATACGCAGTATTTT. Translation: CASSLTSGIVADTQYF.

As to this clone: Other DNA variants within this sample encode the same CDR3. This rearrangement joins TRBV6-5 to TRBJ1-5; D not certain. Germline CDR1 and CDR2: MNHEY and SVGAGI. The CDR3 runs to 13 residues. V was cut by 2 bases and J by 4 bases, with 6 bases left in between. The CDR3 coding sequence is TGTGCCAGCAGTTACGATGGGAATCAGCCCCAGCATTTT. Translated: CASSYDGNQPQHF.

The rearrangement links TRBV7-9 to TRBJ1-3; D gene uncertain. The CDR3 runs 16 residues. CDR1 and CDR2 from the germline V gene are SEHNR and FQNEAQ (reference sequence). Trimming shortened V by 5 bases and J by 6 bases, and 20 bases separated the two germline ends. The CDR3 loop is CASSPRTISSANTIYF. The CDR3 coding sequence is TGTGCCAGCAGCCCCAGGACCATTTCGTCAGCAAACACCATATATTTT.

This chain connects TRBV19 to TRBJ1-5, with 7 bases fitting TRBD1. Germline V CDR1 and CDR2: LNHDA, SQIVND (reference sequence). V shed 5 bases, J shed 4 bases, and the junction held 8 bases outside the gene matches. The CDR3 has 15 residues. This chain's CDR3 is CASSVGQVINQPQHF. The CDR3 DNA is TGTGCCAGTAGTGTCGGACAGGTGATAAATCAGCCCCAGCATTTT.

The rearrangement links TRBV7-8 to TRBJ1-5; D uncertain. Looked up from germline, CDR1 is SGHVS and CDR2 is FQNEAQ. V dropped 2 bases and J dropped 2 bases, with 13 bases sitting between them. The CDR3 spans 16 residues. CDR3 protein: CASSLRRTTGNQPQHF. The CDR3 DNA sequence: TGTGCCAGCAGCTTACGTAGGACCACAGGCAATCAGCCCCAGCATTTT.

V usage is TRBV27 and J usage is TRBJ2-1, with D perhaps TRBD1 or TRBD2 (5 bases each). This CDR3 comprises 15 residues. Germline V gene data show CDR1 as MNHEY and CDR2 as SMNVEV (reference sequence). Trimming removed 2 bases at V and 5 bases at J, with 13 bases between. In nucleotides, the CDR3 is TGTGCCAGCAGTTTAAATAGTGGGGGTAACAATGAGCAGTTCTTC. This gives the protein CASSLNSGGNNEQFF.

The rearrangement uses TRBV27 and TRBJ2-7, with D tentatively TRBD2 (6 bases). Trimming cost V 2 bases and J 2 bases, with 7 bases left between them. Looked up from germline, CDR1 is MNHEY and CDR2 is SMNVEV (reference sequence). The CDR3 is 13 amino acids. The CDR3 loop reads CASSLGGTYEQYF. Written as DNA, the CDR3 is TGTGCCAGCAGTTTAGGGGGGACCTACGAGCAGTACTTC.

The chain has TRBV11-2 and TRBJ1-1, with unresolved D. The V and J ends lost 0 bases and 3 bases respectively, with 8 bases between them. This CDR3 contains 14 residues. The germline CDR1 and CDR2 sequences are SGHAT and FQNNGV. CDR3 amino acids: CASSLDRVDTEAFF. For the CDR3, the DNA is TGTGCCAGCAGCTTAGATCGGGTAGACACTGAAGCTTTCTTT.

The rearrangement links TRBV5-1 to TRBJ2-7; TRBD2 is a possible D gene (7 bases). Germline V CDR1 and CDR2: SGHRS, YFSETQ. The CDR3 is 13 amino acids. The V end lost 4 bases, the J end lost 5 bases, and 13 bases lay between the germline ends. This CDR3 is CASSPGGEHEQYF. The CDR3 region has the DNA TGCGCCAGCAGCCCGGGGGGCGAGCACGAGCAGTACTTC.

This sequence joins TRBV7-9 and TRBJ2-7; D is ambiguous. CDR3 length equals 13 residues. V lost 5 bases, J lost 1 base, and 9 bases lay in between. Germline CDR1 and CDR2: SEHNR and FQNEAQ (reference sequence). CDR3 coding DNA: TGTGCCAGCAGCATGGACGGATCCTACGAGCAGTACTTC. This translates into CASSMDGSYEQYF.

The J gene is TRBJ2-1, the V gene TRBV5-1; D perhaps matches TRBD2 (5 bases). The germline CDR1 and CDR2 sequences are SGHRS and YFSETQ. The CDR3 extends over 18 amino acids. The V end lost 6 bases, the J end lost 7 bases, and 29 bases lay between the germline ends. The CDR3 nucleotides read TGCGCCAGCACCTCCCAACTAGTGAAGTCGGACGTGGGGAATGAGCAGTTCTTC. Translated: CASTSQLVKSDVGNEQFF.

This sequence joins TRBV6-5 and TRBJ2-5, with 7 bases aligning to TRBD2. Trimming took 4 bases from V and 5 from J; bases not matched to a gene: 7. The CDR3 covers 14 residues. Germline V gives CDR1 MNHEY, CDR2 SVGAGI. CDR3: CASSSQGGLETQYF. The CDR3, as DNA: TGTGCCAGCAGTTCCCAGGGAGGGCTGGAGACCCAGTACTTC.

This clone was picked up many times. The V gene is TRBV4-3, the J gene TRBJ2-7, with a weak D call TRBD2 (5 bases). This CDR3 contains 14 residues. CDR1 and CDR2 from the germline V gene are LGHNA and YSLEER. Trimming removed 0 bases at V and 7 bases at J, with 13 bases between. DNA for the CDR3: TGCGCCAGCAGCCAAGAAGCGCTGACGGGAGAGCAGTACTTC. Its protein product is CASSQEALTGEQYF.

V gene TRBV6-1 combines with J gene TRBJ2-3, with TRBD2 identical over 7 bases. CDR3 size: 14 residues. The V segment lost 3 bases and the J segment 7 bases; nucleotides outside the gene matches: 7. Germline V lookup: CDR1 MNHNS, CDR2 SASEGT. Here the CDR3 DNA reads TGTGCCAGCAGTGACCCGGGGGGAGGAAATACGCAGTATTTT. This codes for CASSDPGGGNTQYF.

V usage is TRBV27 and J usage is TRBJ2-7, with D possibly TRBD1 on 6 matching bases. The CDR3 runs to 13 residues. Germline V gene lookup returns CDR1 MNHEY and CDR2 SMNVEV (reference sequence). V shed 3 bases and J shed 10 bases, with 16 bases lying between them. The CDR3 DNA follows: TGTGCCAGCAGTTTCGCAGGGGCGCCTCTTCAGTACTTC. Its translation is CASSFAGAPLQYF.